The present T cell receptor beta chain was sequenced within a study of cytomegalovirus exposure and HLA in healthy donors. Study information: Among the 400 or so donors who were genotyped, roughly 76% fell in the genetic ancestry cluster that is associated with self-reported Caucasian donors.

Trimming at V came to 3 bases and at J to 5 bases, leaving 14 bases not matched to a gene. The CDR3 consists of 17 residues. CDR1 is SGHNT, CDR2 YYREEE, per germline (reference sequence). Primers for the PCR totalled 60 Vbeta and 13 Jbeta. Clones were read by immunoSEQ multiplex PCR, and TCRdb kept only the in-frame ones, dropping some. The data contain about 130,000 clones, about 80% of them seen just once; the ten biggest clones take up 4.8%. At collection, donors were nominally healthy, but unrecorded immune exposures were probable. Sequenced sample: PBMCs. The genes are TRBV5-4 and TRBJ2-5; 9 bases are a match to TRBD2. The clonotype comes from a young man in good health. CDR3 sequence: CASSSGVAGAEGETQYF. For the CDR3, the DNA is TGTGCCAGCAGCTCGGGGGTAGCGGGAGCGGAAGGCGAGACCCAGTACTTC.